Presented here are 27 T cell receptor beta chains from one specimen sequenced in a study of blood T cell repertoires in COVID-19 (dated by TCRdb to 2020 to 2021). The library was generated by the immunoSEQ multiplex PCR assay. In TCRdb, the immuneACCESS table is reduced to in-frame sequences with V and J assigned. These tables do not hold every clone; where another copy was compared, an unresolved V gene accounts for under half, and the others remain unexplained. The sample records about 150,000 clones, around 90% of which are singletons. Clones ranked in the top ten supply approximately 4.3% of the sample. Sequenced material: PBMCs or T cells enriched from blood (not recorded which). The receptor set was obtained from a woman aged 40 to 50 who had been exposed to COVID-19.

The chain has TRBV25-1 and TRBJ1-1; 7 nucleotides line up with TRBD1. The CDR3 loop spans 13 amino acids. V trimming: 4 bases; J trimming: 5 bases; junction bases outside the gene matches: 4. Germline CDR1 MGHDK, CDR2 SYGVNS. The DNA of the CDR3 is TGTGCCAGCAGTGGGGACAGATGGACTGAAGCTTTCTTT. This gives the protein CASSGDRWTEAFF.

The rearrangement joins TRBV4-3 to TRBJ2-1; a weak D match, TRBD1 (5 bases). V gave up 0 bases and J gave up 1 base, with 7 bases separating them. The CDR3 is 15 amino acids. Germline values: CDR1 LGHNA, CDR2 YSLEER. CDR3 bases: TGCGCCAGCAGCCAAGATCAGGGATCCTACAATGAGCAGTTCTTC. Translated, it gives CASSQDQGSYNEQFF.

V and J are TRBV18 and TRBJ2-2; D gene ambiguous. Germline loops: CDR1 KGHSH, CDR2 LQKENI. The CDR3 loop spans 13 amino acids. Trimming shortened V by 0 bases and J by 7 bases, and 6 bases separated the two germline ends. The CDR3 region is CASSPPTGGELFF. In DNA, the CDR3 is TGTGCCAGCTCACCACCAACGGGCGGGGAGCTGTTTTTT.

The chain carries TRBV10-3 and TRBJ1-5; D is undetermined. The V end lost 2 bases, the J end lost 6 bases, and 14 bases lay between the germline ends. The CDR3 has 15 residues. The V gene's germline CDR1 is ENHRY and CDR2 SYGVKD. The CDR3 DNA reads as TGTGCCATCAGTGAGGCCAGCCTTCGGGTTCAGCCCCAGCATTTT. Translated, it gives CAISEASLRVQPQHF.

In its sample, this clone was seen once. The chain recombines TRBV6-1 with TRBJ2-7; 7 nucleotides line up with TRBD1. The ends lost 1 base at V and 4 bases at J; junction bases unmatched: 4. Germline CDR1 and CDR2: MNHNS and SASEGT. This CDR3 region has 14 residues. CDR3 DNA: TGTGCCAGCAGTGAAGTGGACAGGAGATACGAGCAGTACTTC. As protein: CASSEVDRRYEQYF.

The table lists this clone with a count of one. The chain carries TRBV9 and TRBJ1-6; 8 positions match TRBD1. Germline CDR1 and CDR2: SGDLS and YYNGEE. This CDR3 has 16 amino acids. V lost 1 base, J lost 9 bases, and 9 bases stayed unmatched. CDR3 nucleotides: TGTGCCAGCAGCGTATTAGCCGGGGGACAGGCTTCACCCCTCCACTTT. Protein: CASSVLAGGQASPLHF.

This clone turned up a few times. J is TRBJ1-5 and V is TRBV12-3 or TRBV12-4; D gene unclear. V lost 2 bases and J 4 bases, leaving 6 bases between the germline ends. The CDR3 has 13 residues. CDR3 sequence (DNA): TGTGCCAGCAGTTTACGTTTTAATCAGCCCCAGCATTTT. It specifies CASSLRFNQPQHF.

The chain has TRBV2 and TRBJ1-2; maybe TRBD1 (5 bases). V dropped 6 bases and J dropped 2 bases, with 13 bases sitting between them. This CDR3 contains 14 residues. The germline CDR1 and CDR2 sequences are SNHLY and FYNNEI. CDR3 bases: TGTGCCAGCAGAGAAACAGGAATGAACTATGGCTACACCTTC. This codes for CASRETGMNYGYTF.

The J gene is TRBJ2-1, the V gene TRBV18, with TRBD2 as a possible D gene (6 bases). CDR3 length: 14 amino acids. Deletions cut 3 bases from V and 6 bases from J, with 12 bases between. Looked up from germline, CDR1 is KGHSH and CDR2 is LQKENI. CDR3 nucleotide sequence: TGTGCCAGCTCACCTAGCCGGGGAGGCAATGAGCAGTTCTTC. It translates to CASSPSRGGNEQFF.

The chain combines TRBV11-3 with TRBJ2-2, with 8 bases fitting TRBD2. J was trimmed by 2 bases and V by 6 bases; bases with no gene match: 2. Per germline, CDR1 SGHNT and CDR2 YENEEA. This CDR3 is built from 14 residues. CDR3 nucleotide sequence: TGTGCCAGCAGACTAGCGGAAAACACCGGGGAGCTGTTTTTT. It encodes CASRLAENTGELFF.

V usage is TRBV3-1 (or the pseudogene TRBV3-2) and J usage is TRBJ2-1, with 9 nucleotides matching TRBD2. J lost 5 bases, V lost 4 bases, and 6 bases had no gene match. The CDR3 has 15 amino acids. Germline-derived CDR1 and CDR2 are LGHDT and YNNKEL (reference sequence). CDR3 in DNA: TGTGCCAGCAGCCCCGGGGCGGGAGGGAACAATGAGCAGTTCTTC. Amino acids: CASSPGAGGNNEQFF.

The gene calls are TRBV23-1 and TRBJ2-1; tentatively, D is TRBD1 (5 bases). TRBV23-1 is an ORF, and what it does is uncertain. This CDR3 is built from 20 residues. V was pared by 0 bases and J by 1 base, with 22 bases between. CDR3 coding DNA: TGCGCCAGCAGTCAATCGGCCTCCACTAAAACAGGCGGATCCTACAATGAGCAGTTCTTC. It specifies CASSQSASTKTGGSYNEQFF.

The chain carries TRBV12-5 and TRBJ1-2; no clear D. The CDR3 loop spans 12 amino acids. The V gene's germline CDR1 is LGHNT and CDR2 FRNRAP. Trimming took off 6 bases at V and 5 bases at J, with 10 bases between the two ends. The CDR3 loop reads CASGSGGYGYTF. CDR3 DNA: TGTGCTAGTGGCTCTGGAGGGTATGGCTACACCTTC.

The rearrangement uses TRBV19 and TRBJ1-5; 9 positions match TRBD1. Germline lookup yields CDR1 LNHDA and CDR2 SQIVND (reference sequence). The CDR3 is 16 residues long. J was trimmed by 1 base and V by 5 bases; bases with no gene match: 6. The CDR3 protein is CASSPGTGRSNQPQHF. CDR3 coding DNA: TGTGCCAGTAGTCCCGGGACAGGGAGGAGCAATCAGCCCCAGCATTTT. The full variable domain, in which reference TRBV19 and TRBJ1-5 provide the parts outside the CDR3, is DGGITQSPKYLFRKEGQNVTLSCEQNLNHDAMYWYRQDPGQGLRLIYYSQIVNDFQKGDIAEGYSVSREKKESFPLTVTSAQKNPTAFYLCASSPGTGRSNQPQHFGDGTRLSIL.

The rearrangement joins TRBV7-2 to TRBJ1-2; 7 bases are shared with TRBD1. Germline values: CDR1 SGHTA, CDR2 FQGNSA. The CDR3 covers 12 residues. J was trimmed by 2 bases and V by 11 bases; bases with no gene match: 5. The CDR3 DNA is TGTGCCGTACAGGGGAAGAACTATGGCTACACCTTC. Amino acid sequence: CAVQGKNYGYTF.

This clone was recorded once. This chain uses TRBV12-3 or TRBV12-4 with TRBJ2-7; a weak D match, TRBD1 (5 bases). V lost 2 bases, J lost 3 bases, and 8 bases lay in between. CDR3 length: 13 amino acids. The CDR3 bases are TGTGCCAGCAGTTTAAGACAGAACTACGAGCAGTACTTC. It translates to CASSLRQNYEQYF.

This clone was seen more than once but under ten times. V is TRBV5-1 and J is TRBJ1-4, with 7 positions matching TRBD1. Germline V gene sequence: CDR1 SGHRS, CDR2 YFSETQ. The CDR3 covers 15 residues. Trimming cost V 3 bases and J 0 bases; bases outside gene matches: 2. This CDR3 reads CASSSGTATNEKLFF. The CDR3 DNA reads TGCGCCAGCAGCTCCGGGACAGCAACTAATGAAAAACTGTTTTTT.

This clone was observed once. The CDR3 nucleotides read TGTGCCAAAAGTGAAGAGGGCTACGAGCAGTACTTC. It encodes CAKSEEGYEQYF. This chain links TRBV3-1 (or the pseudogene TRBV3-2) with TRBJ2-7; D possibly corresponds to TRBD2 (5 bases). The CDR3 consists of 12 residues. Germline V CDR1 and CDR2: LGHDT, YNNKEL (reference sequence). V gave up 10 bases and J gave up 3 bases, with 13 bases separating them.

This chain uses TRBV25-1 with TRBJ2-3; D remains unclear. The CDR3 has 14 amino acids. The V gene lost 3 bases and the J gene lost 0 bases, with 7 bases spanning the gap. The V gene's germline CDR1 is MGHDK and CDR2 SYGVNS. The CDR3 DNA is TGTGCCAGCAGTGACACCGGTAGCACAGATACGCAGTATTTT. This codes for CASSDTGSTDTQYF.

This sequence joins TRBV19 and TRBJ2-3; D unclear. The V end lost 4 bases, the J end lost 6 bases, and 17 bases lay between the germline ends. Germline loops: CDR1 LNHDA, CDR2 SQIVND (reference sequence). The CDR3 covers 15 residues. The CDR3 loop is CASSKSSLPPDTQYF. CDR3 sequence (DNA): TGTGCCAGTAGTAAGTCAAGCCTCCCCCCGGATACGCAGTATTTT.

V usage is TRBV7-9 and J usage is TRBJ1-4, with TRBD1 matching over 8 bases. Per germline, CDR1 SEHNR and CDR2 FQNEAQ (reference sequence). CDR3 length equals 17 residues. V dropped 7 bases and J dropped 7; count of bases not matched to a gene: 17. CDR3 bases: TGTGCCAGCACCAAGCTTGGCTTGGACAGGGCTCGTGAAAAACTGTTTTTT. Its translation is CASTKLGLDRAREKLFF.

The chain is built from TRBV6-2 or TRBV6-3 and TRBJ2-1, with TRBD2 matching 7 bases. The trim removed 4 bases at V and 5 bases at J, leaving 5 bases unmatched. CDR3 length: 14 amino acids. Looked up from germline, CDR1 is MNHEY and CDR2 is SVGEGT. The CDR3 reads CASSWGGTNNEQFF. CDR3 sequence (DNA): TGTGCCAGCAGTTGGGGGGGGACCAACAATGAGCAGTTCTTC.

The rearrangement uses TRBV3-1 (or the pseudogene TRBV3-2) and TRBJ2-1, with 9 bases aligning to TRBD2. Trimming removed 1 base from V and 4 bases from J; junction bases left unmatched: 2. The CDR3 extends over 15 amino acids. Germline V gene data show CDR1 as LGHDT and CDR2 as YNNKEL (reference sequence). The CDR3 sequence: CASSQGREGYNEQFF. The CDR3 DNA follows: TGTGCCAGCAGCCAAGGGCGGGAGGGGTACAATGAGCAGTTCTTC.

A few counts support this clone. CDR3 loop: CASSLGTSTNTEAFF. CDR3 DNA: TGTGCCAGTAGTCTCGGGACTTCGACTAACACTGAAGCTTTCTTT. The chain employs TRBV19 and TRBJ1-1, with a tentative D call TRBD1 (5 bases). Trimming pared 5 bases from V and 2 bases from J, leaving 15 bases between. CDR3 size: 15 residues. Germline-derived CDR1 and CDR2 are LNHDA and SQIVND (reference sequence).

The V gene is TRBV9, the J gene TRBJ1-2, with 10 nucleotides matching TRBD1. The CDR3 loop spans 18 amino acids. The V and J ends lost 3 bases and 3 bases, in that order; junction bases with no gene match: 14. Germline loops: CDR1 SGDLS, CDR2 YYNGEE. The CDR3 protein is CASSGVRDRGRRDYGYTF. In nucleotides, the CDR3 is TGTGCCAGCAGCGGAGTTCGGGACAGGGGAAGAAGGGACTATGGCTACACCTTC.

The chain is built from TRBV10-3 and TRBJ1-2; 8 nucleotides align to TRBD1. CDR3 size: 15 residues. V trimming: 7 bases; J trimming: 2 bases; junction bases outside the gene matches: 9. Per the germline V gene, CDR1 is ENHRY and CDR2 is SYGVKD. The CDR3 sequence: CAIMFGTGVNYGYTF. As DNA, the CDR3 is TGTGCCATCATGTTCGGGACAGGAGTGAACTATGGCTACACCTTC.

The rearrangement links TRBV7-2 to TRBJ1-6; perhaps TRBD1 as D (5 bases). V dropped 1 base and J dropped 7 bases, with 11 bases sitting between them. Per germline, CDR1 SGHTA and CDR2 FQGNSA. This CDR3 comprises 15 residues. The CDR3 here is CASSLERQRNSPLHF. The CDR3 DNA is TGTGCCAGCAGCTTAGAACGACAGAGGAATTCACCCCTCCACTTT.